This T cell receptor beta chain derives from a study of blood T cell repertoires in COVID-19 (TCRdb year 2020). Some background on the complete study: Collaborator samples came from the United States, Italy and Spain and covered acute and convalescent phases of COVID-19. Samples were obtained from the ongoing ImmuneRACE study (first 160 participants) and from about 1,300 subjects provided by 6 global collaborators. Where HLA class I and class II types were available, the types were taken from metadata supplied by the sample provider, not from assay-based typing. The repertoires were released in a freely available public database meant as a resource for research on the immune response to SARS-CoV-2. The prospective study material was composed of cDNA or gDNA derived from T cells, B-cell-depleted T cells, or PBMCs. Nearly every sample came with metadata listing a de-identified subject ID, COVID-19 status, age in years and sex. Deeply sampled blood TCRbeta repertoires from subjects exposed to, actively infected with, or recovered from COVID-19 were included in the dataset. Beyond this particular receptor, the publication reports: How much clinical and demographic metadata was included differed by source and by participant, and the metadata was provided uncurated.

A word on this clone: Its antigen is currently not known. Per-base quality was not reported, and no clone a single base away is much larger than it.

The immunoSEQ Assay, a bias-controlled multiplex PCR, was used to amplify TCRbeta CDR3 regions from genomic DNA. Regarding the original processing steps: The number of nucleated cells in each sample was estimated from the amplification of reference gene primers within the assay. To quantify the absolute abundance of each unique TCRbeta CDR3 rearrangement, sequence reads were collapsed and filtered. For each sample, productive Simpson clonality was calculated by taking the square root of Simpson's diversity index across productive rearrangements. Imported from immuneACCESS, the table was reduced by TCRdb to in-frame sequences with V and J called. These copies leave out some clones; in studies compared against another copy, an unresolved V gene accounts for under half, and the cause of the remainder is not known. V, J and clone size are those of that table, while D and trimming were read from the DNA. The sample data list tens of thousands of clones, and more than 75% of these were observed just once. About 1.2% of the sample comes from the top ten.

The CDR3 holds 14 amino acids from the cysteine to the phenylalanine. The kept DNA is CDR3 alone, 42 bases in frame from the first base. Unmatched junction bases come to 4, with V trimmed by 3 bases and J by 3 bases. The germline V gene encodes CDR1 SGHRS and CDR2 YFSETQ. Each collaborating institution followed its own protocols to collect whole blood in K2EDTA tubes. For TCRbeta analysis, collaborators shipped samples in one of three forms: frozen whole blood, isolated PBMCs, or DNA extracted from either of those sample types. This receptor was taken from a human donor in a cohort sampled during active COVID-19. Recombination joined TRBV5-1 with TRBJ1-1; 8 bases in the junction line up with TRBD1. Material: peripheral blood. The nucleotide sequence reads TGCGCCAGCAGCTCGACAGGGGTAGACACTGAAGCTTTCTTT. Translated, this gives CASSSTGVDTEAFF.